This T cell receptor (beta chain) was identified in a study of blood T cell repertoires in COVID-19. Study-level information: The origin of the acute and convalescent COVID-19 samples was the United States, Italy and Spain. The analysed material was cDNA or gDNA that came from T cells, B-cell-depleted T cells, or PBMCs.

Germline CDR1 KGHSH, CDR2 LQKENI. Trimming removed 8 bases at V and 1 base at J, with 16 bases between. The CDR3 has 15 residues. Original methodology: Counts of nucleated cells, estimated from reference gene primer amplification, were obtained. TCRdb's table, derived via immunoSEQ multiplex PCR, lists solely in-frame clones and lacks some. That table furnishes V, J and clone size, whereas the DNA furnished D and trimming. The sample carries approximately 100,000 clones, around 84% recorded once. The specimen was peripheral blood. The clonotype comes from a human donor in a cohort sampled during active COVID-19. The chain joins TRBV18 to TRBJ2-3; weak D call: TRBD1 (5 bases). CDR3 bases: TGTGCCAGCCAGGGCCAGTTGTACCGCACAGATACGCAGTATTTT. This encodes CASQGQLYRTDTQYF.